The rows below give T cell receptor beta chains drawn from one sample of a study of T cells in Graves' hyperthyroidism and ophthalmopathy. TCRdb analysed the multiplex PCR reads with MiXCR anew, one entry per CDR3 protein. Among about 840,000 distinct CDR3 sequences listed, about two fifths were seen once. Material for sequencing was blood. The receptor source for this set is a man aged 18 to 30 with Graves' hyperthyroidism. The CDR3 runs from the conserved cysteine through the conserved F or W. Fields, in order: clone size, D gene, J gene, V gene, CDR3 protein, CDR3 DNA. The D gene is left open where the match is weak. Expanded clones are given a class, and other clones once, few, many or no size at all.

clone_size: .; d_call: TRBD1; j_call: TRBJ1-6; v_call: TRBV7-2; cdr3_aa: CASTWTGGTVIHF; cdr3_nt: TGTGCCAGCACGTGGACAGGGGGGACTGTAATCCACTTT
clone_size: .; d_call: .; j_call: TRBJ1-1; v_call: TRBV7-2; cdr3_aa: CASRKEPGANTEAFF; cdr3_nt: TGTGCCAGCAGGAAGGAGCCAGGGGCGAACACTGAAGCTTTCTTT
clone_size: .; d_call: .; j_call: TRBJ1-2; v_call: TRBV10-2; cdr3_aa: CASRGLAGAHGYTF; cdr3_nt: TGCGCCAGCAGGGGACTAGCGGGGGCTCATGGCTACACCTTC
clone_size: .; d_call: TRBD1; j_call: TRBJ1-2; v_call: TRBV14; cdr3_aa: CASSPSGQNPTYGYTF; cdr3_nt: TGTGCCAGCAGCCCCTCGGGACAGAACCCTACCTATGGCTACACCTTC
clone_size: .; d_call: .; j_call: TRBJ2-6; v_call: TRBV5-1; cdr3_aa: CASSFESASSGANVLTF; cdr3_nt: TGCGCCAGCAGCTTCGAGTCGGCCAGCTCTGGGGCCAACGTCCTGACTTTC
clone_size: many; d_call: .; j_call: TRBJ1-5; v_call: TRBV19; cdr3_aa: CASSPQEGNQPQHF; cdr3_nt: TGTGCCAGTAGTCCTCAGGAGGGCAATCAGCCCCAGCATTTT
clone_size: many; d_call: .; j_call: TRBJ2-7; v_call: TRBV10-3; cdr3_aa: CAISQDLYEQYF; cdr3_nt: TGTGCCATCAGCCAGGACCTTTACGAGCAGTACTTC
clone_size: many; d_call: TRBD1; j_call: TRBJ2-2; v_call: TRBV7-7; cdr3_aa: CAVQGTGELFF; cdr3_nt: TGTGCTGTACAGGGGACCGGGGAGCTGTTTTTT
clone_size: .; d_call: TRBD1; j_call: TRBJ2-7; v_call: TRBV29-1; cdr3_aa: CSAVGTGVHEQYF; cdr3_nt: TGCAGCGCCGTCGGGACAGGGGTCCACGAGCAGTACTTC
clone_size: few; d_call: .; j_call: TRBJ1-1; v_call: TRBV19; cdr3_aa: CASSIGKGTNTEAFF; cdr3_nt: TGTGCCAGTAGTATAGGAAAGGGAACAAACACTGAAGCTTTCTTT
clone_size: few; d_call: .; j_call: TRBJ1-4; v_call: TRBV5-1; cdr3_aa: CASSGRGGTNEKLFF; cdr3_nt: TGCGCCAGCAGCGGGCGAGGGGGGACTAATGAAAAACTGTTTTTT
clone_size: .; d_call: .; j_call: TRBJ2-3; v_call: TRBV10-3; cdr3_aa: CAIRSGEDTQYF; cdr3_nt: TGTGCCATCAGGTCTGGGGAGGATACGCAGTATTTT
clone_size: many; d_call: .; j_call: TRBJ2-2; v_call: TRBV15; cdr3_aa: CATSPLPTGELFF; cdr3_nt: TGTGCCACCAGCCCACTACCAACCGGGGAGCTGTTTTTT
clone_size: few; d_call: TRBD2; j_call: TRBJ2-2; v_call: TRBV19; cdr3_aa: CASSVAGVATGELFF; cdr3_nt: TGTGCCAGTAGTGTGGCGGGAGTAGCCACCGGGGAGCTGTTTTTT
clone_size: .; d_call: .; j_call: TRBJ2-7; v_call: TRBV29-1; cdr3_aa: CSSEGRVEQYF; cdr3_nt: TGCAGCAGTGAAGGGAGAGTGGAGCAGTACTTC
clone_size: few; d_call: .; j_call: TRBJ1-3; v_call: TRBV12-3/TRBV12-4; cdr3_aa: CASKDRNTIYF; cdr3_nt: TGTGCCAGCAAGGACAGAAACACCATATATTTT
clone_size: many; d_call: .; j_call: TRBJ1-5; v_call: TRBV10-2; cdr3_aa: CASSDPQGGNQPQHF; cdr3_nt: TGCGCCAGCAGTGATCCCCAGGGCGGCAATCAGCCCCAGCATTTT
clone_size: once; d_call: .; j_call: TRBJ2-1; v_call: TRBV7-3; cdr3_aa: CASSLSGGSYNEQFF; cdr3_nt: TGTGCCAGCAGCTTGAGTGGGGGCTCCTACAATGAGCAGTTCTTC
clone_size: few; d_call: .; j_call: TRBJ2-5; v_call: TRBV19; cdr3_aa: CASSIAKRSGGETQYF; cdr3_nt: TGTGCCAGTAGTATAGCCAAGCGGTCGGGCGGGGAGACCCAGTACTTC
clone_size: many; d_call: .; j_call: TRBJ2-5; v_call: TRBV11-2; cdr3_aa: CASSLEVGRETQYF; cdr3_nt: TGTGCCAGCAGCTTGGAGGTGGGAAGAGAGACCCAGTACTTC
clone_size: .; d_call: TRBD2; j_call: TRBJ2-7; v_call: TRBV2; cdr3_aa: CASSEGSGSSNEQYF; cdr3_nt: TGTGCCAGCAGTGAGGGTAGCGGGAGTTCCAACGAGCAGTACTTC
clone_size: few; d_call: .; j_call: TRBJ1-1; v_call: TRBV2; cdr3_aa: CASSALVTEAFF; cdr3_nt: TGTGCCAGCAGTGCCTTAGTAACTGAAGCTTTCTTT
clone_size: .; d_call: .; j_call: TRBJ1-2; v_call: TRBV10-1; cdr3_aa: CASINSWCSACYTF; cdr3_nt: TGCGCCAGCATCAACTCGTGGTGTTCGGCTTGCTACACCTTC
clone_size: .; d_call: .; j_call: TRBJ1-1; v_call: TRBV19; cdr3_aa: CASTKAKVSTEAFF; cdr3_nt: TGTGCCAGTACTAAGGCCAAGGTTAGCACTGAAGCTTTCTTT
clone_size: .; d_call: TRBD1; j_call: TRBJ2-6; v_call: TRBV25-1; cdr3_aa: CASSLYGTGVSGANVLTF; cdr3_nt: TGTGCCAGCAGTTTATATGGGACAGGGGTCTCTGGGGCCAACGTCCTGACTTTC
clone_size: many; d_call: .; j_call: TRBJ2-5; v_call: TRBV7-8; cdr3_aa: CASSLPNEETQYF; cdr3_nt: TGTGCCAGCAGCTTACCCAACGAGGAGACCCAGTACTTC
clone_size: many; d_call: .; j_call: TRBJ2-7; v_call: TRBV2; cdr3_aa: CASSVDSHEQYF; cdr3_nt: TGTGCCAGCAGTGTGGACAGCCACGAGCAGTACTTC
clone_size: once; d_call: .; j_call: TRBJ1-1; v_call: TRBV24-1; cdr3_aa: CATSSGMNTEAFF; cdr3_nt: TGTGCCACCAGTTCAGGCATGAACACTGAAGCTTTCTTT
clone_size: .; d_call: .; j_call: TRBJ2-3; v_call: TRBV11-2; cdr3_aa: CASSLAGGDSDQYF; cdr3_nt: TGTGCCAGCAGTTTGGCCGGAGGGGACAGTGACCAGTATTTT
clone_size: few; d_call: TRBD2; j_call: TRBJ2-2; v_call: TRBV10-1; cdr3_aa: CASDLAGPTNTGGPPTLFF; cdr3_nt: TGCGCCAGCGACCTAGCGGGCCCTACCAACACCGGTGGCCCTCCTACGCTGTTTTTT
clone_size: many; d_call: .; j_call: TRBJ2-5; v_call: TRBV2; cdr3_aa: CASSADSGTQYF; cdr3_nt: TGTGCCAGCAGTGCAGACAGCGGGACCCAGTACTTC
clone_size: .; d_call: .; j_call: TRBJ1-4; v_call: TRBV20-1; cdr3_aa: CSARDFGRGEEKLFF; cdr3_nt: TGCAGTGCTAGAGATTTCGGCAGGGGAGAGGAAAAACTGTTTTTT
clone_size: many; d_call: .; j_call: TRBJ2-5; v_call: TRBV2; cdr3_aa: CASRGDPRETQYF; cdr3_nt: TGTGCCAGCAGAGGAGACCCTCGGGAGACCCAGTACTTC
clone_size: .; d_call: .; j_call: TRBJ1-2; v_call: TRBV11-1; cdr3_aa: CASRPSDSIYGYTF; cdr3_nt: TGTGCCAGCAGACCGTCGGACAGCATCTATGGCTACACCTTC
clone_size: few; d_call: .; j_call: TRBJ2-7; v_call: TRBV12-3/TRBV12-4; cdr3_aa: CASSANQGSYEQYF; cdr3_nt: TGTGCCAGCAGTGCAAACCAGGGCTCCTACGAGCAGTACTTC
clone_size: many; d_call: .; j_call: TRBJ2-5; v_call: TRBV24-1; cdr3_aa: CSTGNKETQYF; cdr3_nt: TGTTCTACAGGGAACAAAGAGACCCAGTACTTC